The next 15 T cell receptor beta chains were all read from a single sample in a study of graft-versus-host responses after intestinal transplantation (dated by TCRdb to the early 2020s). What these receptors recognize is not known. In light of the paper, this sample's time point label describes: cells obtained before transplantation from donor or recipient. Libraries came from the immunoSEQ multiplex PCR assay. TCRdb's version of the immuneACCESS table is confined to in-frame rearrangements and falls short of the full clone set. An unresolved V gene accounts for under half of the shortfall where checked; the remainder is of unknown origin. The sample profile shows approximately 89,000 clones; approximately 92% of them were found once. Around 1.1% of the sample is in the top ten clones. Material: unstimulated CD8+ T cells sorted from spleen or lymph node cells, obtained before transplant. The receptors derive from a human donor who was the organ donor for an intestinal transplant.

The genes are TRBV6-5 and TRBJ2-5; no definite D call. The J call may be in error: the DNA end matches TRBJ2-7 better. CDR3 size: 13 residues. Germline CDR1 is MNHEY and CDR2 is SVGAGI. The CDR3 bases are TGTGCCAGCAGTTACTCGATATCCTACGAGCAGTACTTC. Protein sequence: CASSYSISYEQYF.

The V call is TRBV10-3, the J call TRBJ1-2; D is unclear. Deletions cut 7 bases from V and 6 bases from J, with 15 bases between. The germline V gene has CDR1 ENHRY and CDR2 SYGVKD. This CDR3 spans 13 amino acids. The CDR3 region has the DNA TGTGCCATCATGGGCACGGATGTCGATGGCTACACCTTC. It translates to CAIMGTDVDGYTF.

V and J are TRBV7-9 and TRBJ2-1; tentative D call: TRBD2 (6 bases). Germline values: CDR1 SEHNR, CDR2 FQNEAQ (reference sequence). CDR3 length: 15 amino acids. Trimming pared 5 bases from V and 7 bases from J, leaving 18 bases between. The CDR3: CASSPGTGELNEQFF. The DNA for the CDR3 is TGTGCCAGCAGCCCCGGGACTGGGGAACTAAATGAGCAGTTCTTC.

The rearrangement joins TRBV5-4 to TRBJ2-5; the match to TRBD1 covers 7 bases. The last part of the DNA fits TRBJ2-7 better; the J call may be wrong. This CDR3 has 14 residues. Germline assignment: CDR1 SGHNT and CDR2 YYREEE (reference sequence). The CDR3 sequence is CASSLDRGPYEQYF. The CDR3 DNA is TGTGCCAGCAGCTTAGATAGGGGGCCTTACGAGCAGTACTTC.

The chain carries TRBV18 and TRBJ1-2; D gene uncertain. The CDR3 contains 13 residues. Germline V CDR1 and CDR2: KGHSH, LQKENI. The V end was cut by 6 bases, the J end by 4 bases, with 12 bases between. The CDR3 sequence: CASSPPGSYGYTF. CDR3 in DNA: TGTGCCAGCTCTCCCCCGGGGTCCTATGGCTACACCTTC.

CDR3 bases: TGTGCCAGCAGTTTAAGGGTGGGGGGGACAGGGATATTGGCAGAAGCTTTCTTT. This translates into CASSLRVGGTGILAEAFF. The rearrangement links TRBV27 to TRBJ1-1; 9 nucleotides agree with TRBD1. The V gene's germline CDR1 is MNHEY and CDR2 SMNVEV (reference sequence). This CDR3 has 18 residues. Germline trimming cut 2 bases from V and 8 bases from J; bases unmatched to any gene: 18.

The rearrangement uses TRBV25-1 and TRBJ1-2; D unresolved. Germline-derived CDR1 and CDR2 are MGHDK and SYGVNS. This CDR3 is 13 amino acids long. Trimming left V 2 bases short and J 4 bases short, with 8 bases between. The CDR3 region is CASSEATAYGYTF. The CDR3 DNA follows: TGTGCCAGCAGTGAAGCAACAGCCTATGGCTACACCTTC.

This sequence joins TRBV13 and TRBJ1-1; D is unclear. This CDR3 contains 14 residues. V lost 3 bases, J lost 0 bases, and 8 bases lay in between. Germline loops: CDR1 PRHDT, CDR2 FYEKMQ (reference sequence). The CDR3 bases are TGTGCCAGCAGCTTCTTTTATATGAACACTGAAGCTTTCTTT. Its protein product is CASSFFYMNTEAFF.

About this clone itself: Different DNA sequences within this sample yield the same CDR3. The gene calls are TRBV7-9 and TRBJ2-7; D gene uncertain. Trimming took off 3 bases at V and 5 bases at J, with 5 bases between the two ends. CDR1 and CDR2 (germline): SEHNR, FQNEAQ (reference sequence). This CDR3 is built from 11 residues. The CDR3 sequence: CASSLSDEQYF. The CDR3 nucleotides read TGTGCCAGCAGCTTGTCAGACGAGCAGTACTTC.

The J gene is TRBJ2-5, the V gene TRBV11-2; D possibly corresponds to TRBD2 (6 bases). V lost 4 bases and J lost 4, with 7 bases in between. The CDR3 runs to 12 residues. In germline, CDR1 is SGHAT, CDR2 FQNNGV. The chain's CDR3 is CASSWGGETQYF. The DNA of the CDR3 is TGTGCCAGCAGCTGGGGAGGAGAGACCCAGTACTTC.

The V call is TRBV27, the J call TRBJ2-7; 8 bases match TRBD2. Germline values: CDR1 MNHEY, CDR2 SMNVEV (reference sequence). J gave up 3 bases and V 4 bases, and 5 bases lay outside the gene matches. The CDR3 runs to 14 residues. The CDR3, as DNA: TGTGCCAGCAGTTGGGGACTAGGAAACTACGAGCAGTACTTC. Protein sequence: CASSWGLGNYEQYF.

The CDR3 spells CASSPRNSDCLACSYNEQFF. The CDR3 bases are TGCGCCAGCAGCCCGCGAAATTCTGACTGTCTAGCGTGCTCCTACAATGAGCAGTTCTTC. This chain links TRBV5-1 with TRBJ2-1, with D perhaps matching TRBD2 (6 bases). This CDR3 has 20 amino acids. Trimming cost V 4 bases and J 0 bases, with 26 bases left between them. Germline assignment: CDR1 SGHRS and CDR2 YFSETQ.

V usage is TRBV6-1 and J usage is TRBJ2-7; 11 bases align to TRBD1. The V and J ends lost 5 bases and 3 bases, in that order; junction bases with no gene match: 6. Per germline, CDR1 MNHNS and CDR2 SASEGT. CDR3 size: 15 residues. The CDR3 DNA sequence: TGTGCCAGCAGTTTGACCGGGACAGGGGGCTACGAGCAGTACTTC. Translation: CASSLTGTGGYEQYF.

The chain's CDR3 is CASSIGVGGRAYNEQFF. CDR3 nucleotide sequence: TGTGCCAGTAGTATAGGGGTCGGGGGTCGGGCCTACAATGAGCAGTTCTTC. This sequence joins TRBV19 and TRBJ2-1; D might be TRBD2 (6 bases). The germline CDR1 and CDR2 sequences are LNHDA and SQIVND (reference sequence). Trimming removed 1 base at V and 2 bases at J, with 15 bases between. The CDR3 runs 17 residues.

In its sample, this clone was seen a few times. Germline is not matched at one junction end, which may reflect a read error. The chain couples TRBV7-3 to TRBJ2-7; 10 bases fit TRBD1. This CDR3 region has 13 residues. CDR1 is SGHTA, CDR2 FQGTGA, per germline. The CDR3 is CASSLGQGGEQYF. The CDR3 region has the DNA TGCGCCAGCAGCCTCGGACAGGGGGGCGAGCAGTACTTC.